This TCR beta chain was obtained from a study of cytomegalovirus exposure and HLA in healthy donors. Study results and limitations: As a later analysis revealed, most CMV-associated TCR beta chains appeared HLA-restricted. Sequencing likely produced, as an artifact, a cluster of highly shared sequence variants. Rarity held for most TCR sequences, but there were some public TCRs that occurred in many donors.

The study ran its PCR with 60 Vbeta and 13 Jbeta primers. The table came from immunoSEQ multiplex PCR; TCRdb's copy has only in-frame clones and leaves some out. This sample carries 60,000 to 75,000 clones, 74% of them seen once, and the ten largest clones take around 10%. This CDR3 region has 16 residues. From germline, CDR1 is MNHEY and CDR2 SMNVEV (reference sequence). V shed 4 bases and J 5 bases; nucleotides not matched to a gene: 9. To note about this clone: Its antigen remains unknown.

Sequenced: PBMCs. The gene calls are TRBV27 and TRBJ2-7, with TRBD2 matching over 12 bases. This receptor was identified in a woman aged 55-69 years in good health and CMV-seropositive. CDR3 residues: CASSYRSTSGGHEQYF. CDR3 bases: TGTGCCAGCAGTTACCGGTCGACTAGCGGGGGCCACGAGCAGTACTTC.